The TCR beta chain under discussion was sequenced for a study of blood T cell repertoires in COVID-19. Across the whole study: Sample material is recorded as cDNA or gDNA derived from T cells, B-cell-depleted T cells, or PBMCs.

V lost 8 bases, J lost 7 bases, and 3 bases stayed unmatched. This CDR3 has 13 amino acids. CDR1 is SNHLY, CDR2 FYNNEI, per germline. Source study methods: Reference gene primer amplification gave nucleated cell count estimates. Libraries were prepared by immunoSEQ multiplex PCR; TCRdb keeps only in-frame clonotypes and omits some of them. V and J calls and clone size are as listed in that table; D and trimming were resolved from the DNA. Here the sample spans some 530,000 clones, 70% to 90% being singletons. The clonotype comes from a human donor in a cohort sampled during active COVID-19. The chain joins TRBV2 to TRBJ1-6, with TRBD1 identical over 9 bases. Input material: peripheral blood. The CDR3: CASGGTGNSPLHF. CDR3 sequence (DNA): TGTGCCAGCGGTGGGACAGGGAATTCACCCCTCCACTTT.